The T cell receptor beta chain under discussion was sequenced for a study of Ad26.COV2.S vaccination and SARS-CoV-2 variants (dated by TCRdb to the early 2020s). Concerning the study at large: Donors in the vaccine arm were drawn from COV1001, a multicentre, randomized, double-blind, placebo-controlled phase I-IIa trial testing Ad26.COV2.S in healthy adults. Ad26.COV2.S was given intramuscularly at 5x10^10 or 1x10^11 viral particles, as a single shot or as two shots 56 days apart. The specificity and breadth of SARS-CoV-2-reactive T cell receptors after Ad26.COV2.S vaccination were assessed by TCRbeta repertoire sequencing. A total of around 32 samples were included in the TCR-sequenced set, comprising around 20 Ad26.COV2.S vaccine recipients, 5 placebo recipients and 8 SARS-CoV-2 convalescent individuals. Participants in the trial were split at random into five groups of five each, receiving low-dose or high-dose Ad26.COV2.S once or twice, or else placebo on both occasions. Throughout the experiments and outcome assessment, investigators stayed blinded to trial group allocation. Paper-wide results and their limitations: Non-spike TCR breadth was comparable between vaccine and placebo recipients, consistent with the vaccine containing only spike. The study lacked the statistical power to compare responses across vaccine doses or regimens. Spike-specific TCR breadth was higher in Ad26.COV2.S recipients than in placebo recipients (P = 0.0014). The authors noted that total T cell responses may have been underestimated by the TCR breadth and depth analyses. Substantial breadth of spike-specific CD8+ and CD4+ T cell responses was reported after vaccination.

In the paper's terms, the treatment or condition label means: over 15 received Ad26.COV2.S at low or high dose, single or two shots; about 5 received placebo; per-sample allocation not given. For vaccine and placebo recipients, repertoires were sequenced using samples collected on day 63 after the first injection. Between 29 July and 7 August 2020, Cohort 1b enrolled 25 adults aged 18-55 years at one site in Boston, USA. Ad26.COV2.S was a replication-incompetent adenovirus type 26 vector that expressed a prefusion-stabilized SARS-CoV-2 spike protein derived from the original Wuhan strain. On this clone itself: It has no known antigen specificity. Base qualities are not at hand, and no much larger clone is one base apart.

TCRbeta CDR3 regions were sequenced with the immunoSEQ Assay. After extraction, genomic DNA underwent amplification by bias-controlled multiplex PCR, followed by high-throughput sequencing. The study's processing was this. To quantify the absolute abundance of every unique TCRbeta CDR3 region, sequences were collapsed and filtered. Usable DNA was measured by amplifying reference genes present in all nucleated cells, and TCRbeta template counts were normalized to that usable DNA to estimate T cell fraction. Repertoire TCRs were annotated as SARS-CoV-2-specific when V gene, CDR3 amino acid sequence and J gene were exactly matched to a known reactive TCR set. The reference SARS-CoV-2 TCR set came from MIRA and was filtered for enrichment in COVID-19-positive ImmuneCODE repertoires, removing public or cross-reactive TCRs. Using the MIRA antigens, annotated TCRs were further analysed by specific ORF or by position within an ORF. Depth was the summed frequency of annotated unique rearrangements, while breadth was defined as annotated unique rearrangements over total unique productive rearrangements. Group comparisons of TCR breadth used two-sided Wilcoxon rank-sum tests. In its TCRdb copy, this immuneACCESS table keeps in-frame sequences only and misses some clones. Where compared with another copy, unresolved V genes explain less than half of these, and the others have no known cause. The V and J calls and clone size come from that table; D and trimming were worked out from the DNA. The sample table records 350,000 to 450,000 clones; around 86% of these occur just once. Clones ranked in the top ten supply around 3.7% of the sample.

V loses 3 bases, J loses 3 bases, and the germline ends lie 12 bases apart. The CDR3 has 14 amino acids, counting the end cysteine and phenylalanine. Of the read, only the CDR3 DNA is kept; its 42 bases are in frame from base 1. As encoded in the germline V gene, CDR1 is MGHRA while CDR2 is YSYEKL. The V gene is TRBV4-1 and the J gene is TRBJ2-7; the D gene assignment is perhaps TRBD1 or TRBD2, with each matching 6 bases. The TCR sequence derives from a person aged 18-60 years who received the Ad26.COV2.S COVID-19 vaccine or a placebo. The sample was peripheral blood, taken in a trial of Ad26.COV2.S vaccine versus placebo. The sequence in DNA is TGCGCCAGCAGCCAGGGGGGCAGGGGCTACGAGCAGTACTTC. The resulting protein is CASSQGGRGYEQYF.